This TCR beta chain comes out of a study of T cell repertoires and HLA-DP antigens. Study-wide results and limits: Clones undetected before culture averaged around 36% against one allele and about 55% against the other.

To note about this clone: Its antigen is currently unknown.

CDR3 length: 14 amino acids. Per germline, CDR1 MGHRA and CDR2 YSYEKL. V dropped 3 bases and J dropped 4 bases, with 12 bases sitting between them. TCRdb keeps only in-frame clones here, not all; method: immunoSEQ multiplex PCR. The sample yields around 90,000 clones, about 89% seen once. CD4+ T cells, purified by negative selection, averaged around 98% purity. The chain uses TRBV4-1 and TRBJ1-2; D gene ambiguous. Sequencing used CD4+ T cells from PBMCs. This receptor was taken from a man aged 45-65 years in good health and CMV-seronegative. The CDR3 nucleotides read TGCGCCAGCAGCCACGCCCGGGGTTTCTATGGCTACACCTTC. This codes for CASSHARGFYGYTF.